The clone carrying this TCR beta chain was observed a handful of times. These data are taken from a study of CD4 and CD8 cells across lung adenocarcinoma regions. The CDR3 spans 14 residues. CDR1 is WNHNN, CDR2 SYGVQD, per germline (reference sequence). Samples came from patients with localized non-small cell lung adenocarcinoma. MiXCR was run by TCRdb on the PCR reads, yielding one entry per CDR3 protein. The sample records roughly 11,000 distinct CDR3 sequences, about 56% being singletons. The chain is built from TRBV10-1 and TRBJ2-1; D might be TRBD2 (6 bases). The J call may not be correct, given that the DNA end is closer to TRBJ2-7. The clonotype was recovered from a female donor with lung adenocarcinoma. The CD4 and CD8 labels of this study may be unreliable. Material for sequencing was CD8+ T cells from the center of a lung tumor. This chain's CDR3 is CASSEGGGIYEQYF. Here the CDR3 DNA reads TGCGCCAGCAGTGAGGGTGGGGGGATCTACGAGCAGTACTTC.